These T cell receptor beta chains were read from a single sample in a study of fetal regulatory T cell absence and autoimmunity. Clones were sequenced by immunoSEQ multiplex PCR, and TCRdb holds only the in-frame ones, with some missing. The sample includes approximately 46,000 clones, roughly 83% of them seen just once. Sequences were obtained from cord blood. The receptor set was obtained from a newborn boy with IPEX syndrome. The CDR3 runs from the conserved cysteine through the conserved F or W. Fields, in order: D gene, J gene, V gene, clone size, CDR3 DNA, CDR3 protein. The D gene is left open where the match is weak. Rows may omit the clone size; those that give it use once, few, many or a size class.

. | TRBJ2-6 | TRBV23-1 | . | TGCGCCAGCAGTCAATCGAGACAGAGATTCTCTGGGGCCAACGTCCTGACTTTC | CASSQSRQRFSGANVLTF
TRBD2 | TRBJ2-1 | TRBV11-2 | . | TGTGCCAGCAGCTTAACTCTCCGGACTAGCGGGGGGGTCGGCCTTGAGCAGTTCTTC | CASSLTLRTSGGVGLEQFF
TRBD1 | TRBJ1-2 | TRBV5-4 | . | TGTGCCAGCAGCTTTTCAGGGGGCTTCTATGGCTACACCTTC | CASSFSGGFYGYTF
. | TRBJ2-5 | TRBV13 | . | TGTGCCAGCGGACCCAGGGGACGGGAGACCCAGTACTTC | CASGPRGRETQYF
. | TRBJ1-1 | TRBV6-6 | . | TGTGCCAGCAGTTACAGACAGAACACTGAAGCTTTCTTT | CASSYRQNTEAFF
TRBD1 | TRBJ2-1 | TRBV5-4 | . | TGTGCCAGCAGCTTACAGGGGAGCAATGAGCAGTTCTTC | CASSLQGSNEQFF
TRBD1 | TRBJ1-1 | TRBV19 | . | TGTGCCAGTAGTTTAACAGGGGGCAGGACTGAAGCTTTCTTT | CASSLTGGRTEAFF
TRBD1 | TRBJ2-3 | TRBV11-3 | . | TGTGCCAGCAGCTCACAGGGGGTTAGCACAGATACGCAGTATTTT | CASSSQGVSTDTQYF
. | TRBJ2-7 | TRBV5-4 | . | TGTGCCAGCAGACGACCCGGCTACGAGCAGTACTTC | CASRRPGYEQYF
. | TRBJ2-7 | TRBV7-2 | . | TGTGCCAGCAGCTTAGCGGATCGGGTTTCCGAGCAGTACTTC | CASSLADRVSEQYF
TRBD1 | TRBJ2-7 | TRBV27 | few | TGTGCCAGCAGTCCCTCCGGGACAGGGAACGAGCAGTACTTC | CASSPSGTGNEQYF
. | TRBJ1-1 | TRBV14 | . | TGTGCCAGCAGCCAAGATAGAGGTATCCGGGGAGCTTTCTTT | CASSQDRGIRGAFF
. | TRBJ2-1 | TRBV6-5 | . | TGTGCCAGCAGTTACTACCTCCCTTTCTACAATGAGCAGTTCTTC | CASSYYLPFYNEQFF
TRBD2 | TRBJ2-3 | TRBV29-1 | . | TGCAGCGTTGAACTAGCGGGGGGGCGCACAGATACGCAGTATTTT | CSVELAGGRTDTQYF
TRBD2 | TRBJ2-5 | TRBV9 | . | TGTGCCAGCAGCTTGACTAGCGGGGGGGGCCAAGAGACCCAGTACTTC | CASSLTSGGGQETQYF
. | TRBJ1-3 | TRBV15 | . | TGTGCCACCAGCAGAGGTCCCAGCCCTGGAAACACCATATATTTT | CATSRGPSPGNTIYF
. | TRBJ2-2 | TRBV4-3 | . | TGCGCCAGCAGCCAAGATGCACTAGCCTCGAACACCGGGGAGCTGTTTTTT | CASSQDALASNTGELFF
TRBD2 | TRBJ2-1 | TRBV7-8 | . | TGTGCCAGCAGCTATAGGACTAGCGGGGCATACAATGAGCAGTTCTTC | CASSYRTSGAYNEQFF
. | TRBJ1-2 | TRBV4-1 | . | TGCGCCAGCAGCCAAGGATCCGAGGGTAGCTATGGCTACACCTTC | CASSQGSEGSYGYTF
. | TRBJ2-7 | TRBV7-9 | few | TGTGCCAGCAGCTTAGGACTTCGGGCCTACGAGCAGTACTTC | CASSLGLRAYEQYF
. | TRBJ2-3 | TRBV7-8 | . | TGTGCCAGCAGCCCTAGGACAGGCACAGATACGCAGTATTTT | CASSPRTGTDTQYF
TRBD1 | TRBJ1-5 | TRBV7-2 | . | TGTGCCAGCAGCTTACAGGGGGCTCAGCCCCAGCATTTT | CASSLQGAQPQHF
. | TRBJ1-2 | TRBV12-5 | . | TGTGCTAGTGGCCACGGGATCGGCCCGACAGGTCACTATGGCTACACCTTC | CASGHGIGPTGHYGYTF
TRBD1 | TRBJ2-3 | TRBV29-1 | . | TGCAGCGTCCGAACATCGGGGCAGGGGGCAGATACGCAGTATTTT | CSVRTSGQGADTQYF
. | TRBJ1-2 | TRBV11-2 | . | TGTGCCAGCAGCTTAGTGGGCGGGTCCTATGGCTACACCTTC | CASSLVGGSYGYTF
TRBD2 | TRBJ2-2 | TRBV7-7 | once | TGTGCTAGCAGCTTAGCGGGCGGAAACACCGGGGAGCTGTTTTTT | CASSLAGGNTGELFF
. | TRBJ1-1 | TRBV7-2 | . | TGTGCCACCACTAATTATCCGGGCACTGAAGCTTTCTTT | CATTNYPGTEAFF
. | TRBJ1-1 | TRBV30 | . | TGTGCCTGGAGTCCCGGACCTTACACTGAAGCTTTCTTT | CAWSPGPYTEAFF
TRBD1 | TRBJ1-2 | TRBV5-6 | . | TGTGCCAGCAGCTGGCCTCGACAGGGGTACTATGGCTACACCTTC | CASSWPRQGYYGYTF
. | TRBJ1-2 | TRBV4-3 | . | TGCGCCAGCAGCCAAGATGGGACGGGGACCTATGGCTACACCTTC | CASSQDGTGTYGYTF
. | TRBJ2-7 | TRBV6-5 | few | TGTGCCAGTCGACTGGTCTACGAGCAGTACTTC | CASRLVYEQYF
TRBD2 | TRBJ2-3 | TRBV5-4 | . | TGTGCCAGCAGCCGTGGACTAGCGGGGGGCGTCACAGATACGCAGTATTTT | CASSRGLAGGVTDTQYF
TRBD2 | TRBJ2-5 | TRBV5-1 | . | TGCGCCAGCAGCTCTGGACTAGCGGGGGACCAAGAGACCCAGTACTTC | CASSSGLAGDQETQYF
TRBD1 | TRBJ2-2 | TRBV19 | . | TGTGCCAGTAGTATTAGGGGGCTAACCGGGGAGCTGTTTTTT | CASSIRGLTGELFF
. | TRBJ2-7 | TRBV19 | once | TGTGCCAGTAGTATAATCGGGCAGAGCTCCTACGAGCAGTACTTC | CASSIIGQSSYEQYF
. | TRBJ2-7 | TRBV5-4 | . | TGTGCCAGCAGCCCTTACCCGAGCTCCTACGAGCAGTACTTC | CASSPYPSSYEQYF
TRBD2 | TRBJ2-3 | TRBV12-5 | . | TGTGCTAGTGGTTTGGTACTAGCGGGATCCGATACGCAGTATTTT | CASGLVLAGSDTQYF
TRBD1 | TRBJ1-4 | TRBV11-3 | . | TGTGCCAGCAGCTTAGTCAGGGGGCGAAATGAAAAACTGTTTTTT | CASSLVRGRNEKLFF
TRBD1 | TRBJ1-3 | TRBV6-6 | . | TGTGCCAGCAGTTATACAGGGGGGGCGGACACCATATATTTT | CASSYTGGADTIYF
. | TRBJ1-4 | TRBV25-1 | . | TGTGCCAGCAGGGGGAATGAAAAACTGTTTTTT | CASRGNEKLFF
TRBD1 | TRBJ1-6 | TRBV10-1 | . | TGCGCCAGCAGTGAGGGGTCAGGGGGCTATTCACCCCTCCACTTT | CASSEGSGGYSPLHF
TRBD2 | TRBJ2-7 | TRBV5-6 | . | TGTGCCAGCAGCTGGGGACTAGCTTACTCCTACGAGCAGTACTTC | CASSWGLAYSYEQYF
TRBD2 | TRBJ2-1 | TRBV5-4 | few | TGTGCCAGCAGCTTAACTAGCGGGACCTACAATGAGCAGTTCTTC | CASSLTSGTYNEQFF
TRBD1 | TRBJ1-3 | TRBV19 | . | TGTGCCAGTAGGGGACAGTTACACTCTGGAAACACCATATATTTT | CASRGQLHSGNTIYF
TRBD1 | TRBJ2-3 | TRBV7-9 | once | TGTGCCAGCAGTCATAGTGGGACAGTAAGCACAGATACGCAGTATTTT | CASSHSGTVSTDTQYF
. | TRBJ2-2 | TRBV5-1 | few | TGCGCCAGCAGCTTGGGACAGAACACCGGGGAGCTGTTTTTT | CASSLGQNTGELFF
TRBD1 | TRBJ2-7 | TRBV7-2 | . | TGTGCCAGCAGCCGAGGACAGGGGATTTCCTACGAGCAGTACTTC | CASSRGQGISYEQYF
. | TRBJ1-5 | TRBV18 | . | TGTGCCAGCTCATCCGGCCCTGTCGAGGGGCCCCAGCATTTT | CASSSGPVEGPQHF
. | TRBJ2-7 | TRBV9 | . | TGTGCCAGCAGCCGGGACAACTACGAGCAGTACTTC | CASSRDNYEQYF
TRBD1 | TRBJ1-1 | TRBV27 | . | TGTGCCAGCAGCACGACAGGGGATGGCACTGAAGCTTTCTTT | CASSTTGDGTEAFF
TRBD1 | TRBJ2-1 | TRBV7-8 | . | TGTGCCAGCAGCTTAGGGACAGGGAATGAGCAGTTCTTC | CASSLGTGNEQFF
. | TRBJ1-3 | TRBV5-5 | once | TGTGCCAGCAGCTTGGCCCCCCGTCTATCTGGAAACACCATATATTTT | CASSLAPRLSGNTIYF
. | TRBJ1-2 | TRBV6-6 | . | TGTGCCAGCAGTTTCCGGACGGATTACTATGGCTACACCTTC | CASSFRTDYYGYTF
TRBD2 | TRBJ2-5 | TRBV15 | once | TGTGCCACCAGCCCGGGACTAACGGAAGAGACCCAGTACTTC | CATSPGLTEETQYF
. | TRBJ2-7 | TRBV23-1 | few | TGCGCCAGCAGTCAAAAGACTAGACGGGAGCAGTACTTC | CASSQKTRREQYF
. | TRBJ1-2 | TRBV23-1 | . | TGCGCCAGCAGTCAAAAGGATAACTATGGCTACACCTTC | CASSQKDNYGYTF
TRBD1 | TRBJ2-7 | TRBV5-4 | few | TGTGCCAGCAGCTCCGGGACAGGGAAGGACGAGCAGTACTTC | CASSSGTGKDEQYF